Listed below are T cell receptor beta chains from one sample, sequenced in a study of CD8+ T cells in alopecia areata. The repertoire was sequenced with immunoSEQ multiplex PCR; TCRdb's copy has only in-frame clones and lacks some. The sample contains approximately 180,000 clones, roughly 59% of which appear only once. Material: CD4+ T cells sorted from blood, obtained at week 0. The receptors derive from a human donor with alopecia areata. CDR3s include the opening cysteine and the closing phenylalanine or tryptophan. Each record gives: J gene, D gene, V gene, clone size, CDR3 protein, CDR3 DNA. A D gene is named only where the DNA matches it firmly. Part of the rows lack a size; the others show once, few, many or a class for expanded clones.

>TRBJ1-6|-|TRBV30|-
CACYRPGQPNSPLHF
TGTGCCTGTTATCGGCCAGGACAGCCTAATTCACCCCTCCACTTT
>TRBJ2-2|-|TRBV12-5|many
CASNRDNTGELFF
TGTGCTAGTAACCGGGACAACACCGGGGAGCTGTTTTTT
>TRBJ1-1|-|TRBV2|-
CASSEWGENTEAFF
TGTGCCAGCAGTGAGTGGGGGGAGAACACTGAAGCTTTCTTT
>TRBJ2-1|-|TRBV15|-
CATSRDIQNGYNEQFF
TGTGCCACCAGCAGAGATATCCAAAATGGGTACAATGAGCAGTTCTTC
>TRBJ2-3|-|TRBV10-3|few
CAISVGNPGTDTQYF
TGTGCCATCAGTGTAGGGAACCCAGGCACAGATACGCAGTATTTT
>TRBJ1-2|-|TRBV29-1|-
CSVYTIPNYGYTF
TGCAGCGTCTATACCATCCCCAACTATGGCTACACCTTC
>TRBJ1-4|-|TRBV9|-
CASSAPANEKLFF
TGTGCCAGCAGCGCCCCGGCGAATGAAAAACTGTTTTTT
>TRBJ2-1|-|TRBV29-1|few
CSVSTYNEQFF
TGCAGCGTTAGTACTTACAATGAGCAGTTCTTC
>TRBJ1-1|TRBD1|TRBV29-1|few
CSVERTGGGTEAFF
TGCAGCGTTGAAAGGACAGGGGGAGGCACTGAAGCTTTCTTT
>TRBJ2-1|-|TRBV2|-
CASSGQGLFSYNEQFF
TGTGCCAGCAGTGGTCAGGGACTCTTTTCCTACAATGAGCAGTTCTTC
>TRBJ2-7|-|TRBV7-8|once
CASSTSDRSYEQYF
TGTGCCAGCAGCACATCGGACCGTTCGTACGAGCAGTACTTC
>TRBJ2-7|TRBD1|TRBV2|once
CASSEVGSARLGQPKREQYF
TGTGCCAGCAGTGAAGTTGGCTCGGCTCGACTGGGACAGCCCAAACGGGAGCAGTACTTC
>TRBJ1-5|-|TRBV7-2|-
CASSFLLRQPQHF
TGTGCCAGCAGCTTCCTCCTTCGTCAGCCCCAGCATTTT
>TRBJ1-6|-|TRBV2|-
CASIVSQRSPLHF
TGTGCCAGCATAGTGTCCCAACGGTCACCCCTCCACTTT
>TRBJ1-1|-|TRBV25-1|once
CASSELGKTEAFF
TGTGCCAGCAGTGAACTGGGAAAGACTGAAGCTTTCTTT
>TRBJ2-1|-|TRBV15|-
CATGKSGYEQFF
TGTGCCACGGGCAAGTCGGGCTATGAGCAGTTCTTC
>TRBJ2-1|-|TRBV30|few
CAWSVQGLIHEQFF
TGTGCCTGGAGTGTTCAGGGTCTAATCCATGAGCAGTTCTTC
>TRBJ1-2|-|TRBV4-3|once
CASSQDRDGDNYGYTF
TGCGCCAGCAGCCAAGACAGGGACGGGGATAACTATGGCTACACCTTC
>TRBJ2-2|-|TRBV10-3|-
CAISEGTTGELFF
TGTGCCATCAGTGAGGGAACCACCGGGGAGCTGTTTTTT
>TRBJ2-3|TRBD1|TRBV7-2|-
CASRKTGGRTDTQYF
TGTGCCAGCAGAAAGACAGGGGGCAGGACAGATACGCAGTATTTT
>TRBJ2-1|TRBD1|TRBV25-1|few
CASSERWDGQGGIF
TGTGCCAGCAGTGAACGGTGGGATGGACAGGGGGGGATCTTC
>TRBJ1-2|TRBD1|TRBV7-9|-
CASSRQGPNNYGYTF
TGTGCCAGCAGCAGACAGGGTCCAAACAACTATGGCTACACCTTC
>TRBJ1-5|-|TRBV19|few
CATKSPGHESNQPQHF
TGTGCCACCAAGTCGCCGGGACATGAGAGCAATCAGCCCCAGCATTTT
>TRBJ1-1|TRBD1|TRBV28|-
CASSLPGQLNTEAFF
TGTGCCAGCAGTCTTCCGGGACAGCTGAACACTGAAGCTTTCTTT
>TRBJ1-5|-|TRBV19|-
CASSIVPNSNQPQHF
TGTGCCAGTAGTATAGTACCGAATAGCAATCAGCCCCAGCATTTT
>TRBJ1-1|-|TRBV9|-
CASTLTGNTEAFF
TGTGCCAGCACCTTGACAGGGAACACTGAAGCTTTCTTT